This T cell receptor (beta chain) was profiled in a study of blood T cell repertoires in COVID-19. Germline V CDR1 and CDR2: SGHTA, FQGNSA. The V end lost 0 bases, the J end lost 4 bases, and 20 bases lay between the germline ends. The CDR3 runs to 18 residues. Methods used by the authors: Amplifying reference gene primers gave estimates of nucleated cell counts. The protocol was immunoSEQ multiplex PCR, while the TCRdb copy is restricted to in-frame clones and leaves out a portion. From that table come the V and J calls and clone size; the DNA was used to work out D and trimming. The sample lists over 200,000 clones, approximately 87% occurring once.

The receptor comes from a woman aged 50 to 60 in a cohort exposed to, infected with or recovered from COVID-19 (not recorded which). The chain uses TRBV7-2 and TRBJ2-3; a weak D match, TRBD2 (7 bases). Sequencing used PBMCs or T cells enriched from blood (not recorded which). The CDR3 bases are TGTGCCAGCAGCTTAGCGGGGGTCCGGGGGGCGTCTCCAGATACGCAGTATTTT. Translated, it gives CASSLAGVRGASPDTQYF.